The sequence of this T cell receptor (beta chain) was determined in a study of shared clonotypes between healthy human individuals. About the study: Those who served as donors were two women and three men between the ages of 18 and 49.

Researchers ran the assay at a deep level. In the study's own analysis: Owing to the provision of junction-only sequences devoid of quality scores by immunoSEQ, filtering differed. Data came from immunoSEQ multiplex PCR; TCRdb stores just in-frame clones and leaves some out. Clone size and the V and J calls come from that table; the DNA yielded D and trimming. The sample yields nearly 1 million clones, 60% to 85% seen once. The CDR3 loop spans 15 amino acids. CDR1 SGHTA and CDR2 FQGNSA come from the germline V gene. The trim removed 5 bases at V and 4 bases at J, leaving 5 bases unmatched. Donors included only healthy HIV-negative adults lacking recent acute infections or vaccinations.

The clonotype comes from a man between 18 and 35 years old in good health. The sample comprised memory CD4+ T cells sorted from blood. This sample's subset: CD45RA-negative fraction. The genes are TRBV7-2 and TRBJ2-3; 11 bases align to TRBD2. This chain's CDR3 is CASSILAGVADTQYF. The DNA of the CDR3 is TGTGCCAGCAGCATACTAGCGGGAGTTGCAGATACGCAGTATTTT.